These 4 T cell receptor beta chains were all obtained from the same sample, sequenced in a study of beta chain features in type 1 diabetes. Sequenced material consisted of expressed TCRB transcripts (all of the isolated RNA was reverse transcribed). TCRdb's table, derived via immunoSEQ multiplex PCR, lists solely in-frame clones and lacks some. The data hold about 16,000 clones, with approximately 55% observed a single time. Input material: stem cell memory CD4+ T cells from blood. The receptors derive from a woman younger than 30 in good health.

The CDR3 coding sequence is TGTGCCAGCAGCTTGGGACAGGGAAGAGGGAGGACTGAAGCTTTCTTT. It specifies CASSLGQGRGRTEAFF. The chain has TRBV5-6 and TRBJ1-1, with 7 positions matching TRBD1. Per germline, CDR1 SGHDT and CDR2 YYEEEE. Trimming at V came to 0 bases and at J to 5 bases, leaving 10 bases not matched to a gene. The CDR3 consists of 16 residues.

This clone appeared a few times. V is TRBV7-9 and J is TRBJ1-5; D might be TRBD1 (6 bases). CDR1 and CDR2 (germline): SEHNR, FQNEAQ (reference sequence). The length of the CDR3 is 14 residues. Between the trimmed V and J ends, which lost 6 bases and 2 bases, there was a span of 11 bases. As DNA, the CDR3 is TGTGCCAGCAGTAAGACAGGCGGCAATCAGCCCCAGCATTTT. Its translation: CASSKTGGNQPQHF.

The V gene is TRBV30, the J gene TRBJ2-7, with a possible D match to TRBD2 (6 bases). Trimming stripped 5 bases from V and 3 bases from J, with 11 bases between. From germline, CDR1 is GTSNPN and CDR2 SVGIG (reference sequence). This CDR3 comprises 12 residues. CDR3 nucleotide sequence: TGTGCCTGGTCTAGCGACGGCTACGAGCAGTACTTC. Protein product: CAWSSDGYEQYF.

The CDR3 spells CASSDVGQGTYEQYF. In DNA, the CDR3 is TGTGCCAGCAGTGATGTCGGACAGGGCACCTACGAGCAGTACTTC. The chain carries TRBV6-1 and TRBJ2-7; 8 nucleotides match TRBD1. V lost 3 bases and J lost 2; bases outside the gene matches: 6. Germline V gene sequence: CDR1 MNHNS, CDR2 SASEGT. This CDR3 comprises 15 residues.